Below, 25 T cell receptor beta chains from the same sample are listed, as sequenced in a study of cytotoxic CD8 clonotypes in ibrutinib-treated CLL. Sequencing was performed with immunoSEQ multiplex PCR; in TCRdb, only in-frame clones are kept and a portion is missing. The data show 150,000 or so clones, approximately 83% seen once. The material was PBMCs, obtained after 24 months of ibrutinib treatment. These receptors all come from a human donor with chronic lymphocytic leukemia.

The chain carries TRBV19 and TRBJ2-5; perhaps TRBD1 as D (6 bases). Trimming removed 7 bases from V and 3 bases from J, with 15 bases in between. The germline V gene encodes CDR1 LNHDA and CDR2 SQIVND (reference sequence). The length of the CDR3 is 14 residues. Written as DNA, the CDR3 is TGTGCCAGTAAAGGGGGAGAACCAAAAGAGACCCAGTACTTC. Its protein is CASKGGEPKETQYF.

This rearrangement joins TRBV10-3 to TRBJ2-1, with 10 bases matching TRBD1. Per germline, CDR1 ENHRY and CDR2 SYGVKD. V dropped 4 bases and J dropped 7; count of bases not matched to a gene: 7. The CDR3 consists of 15 residues. CDR3 in amino acids: CAISVGQGGRNEQFF. The CDR3 DNA is TGTGCCATCAGTGTTGGACAGGGGGGAAGAAATGAGCAGTTCTTC.

In its sample, this clone was seen once. This chain connects TRBV28 to TRBJ1-3; TRBD1 matches 7 bases. V gave up 6 bases and J gave up 8 bases; unmatched junction bases: 10. The CDR3 extends over 14 amino acids. CDR1 MDHEN and CDR2 SYDVKM come from the germline V gene. The DNA of the CDR3 is TGTGCCAGCAGGGGGACAGTCCAACGCGACACCATATATTTT. Its translation: CASRGTVQRDTIYF.

The chain combines TRBV6-1 with TRBJ1-2; D gene ambiguous. Germline loops: CDR1 MNHNS, CDR2 SASEGT. V was shortened by 3 bases and J by 9 bases, with 11 bases between the two germline ends. This CDR3 has 12 residues. In DNA form, the CDR3 reads TGTGCCAGCAGTGATTGGAGCAGTAGCTACACCTTC. Its translation is CASSDWSSSYTF.

V gene TRBV14 combines with J gene TRBJ2-7, with D perhaps TRBD1 (6 bases). This CDR3 has 13 residues. Trimming removed 6 bases from V and 5 bases from J, with 14 bases in between. Per the germline V gene, CDR1 is SGHDN and CDR2 is FVKESK. DNA of the CDR3: TGTGCCAGCAGAGACCTCAGGGGCCACGAGCAGTACTTC. This translates into CASRDLRGHEQYF.

The table lists this clone with a count of one. The chain joins TRBV27 to TRBJ2-7; the match to TRBD2 covers 12 bases. Germline-derived CDR1 and CDR2 are MNHEY and SMNVEV (reference sequence). J was trimmed by 4 bases and V by 4 bases; bases with no gene match: 8. The CDR3 is made up of 16 amino acids. The CDR3 coding sequence is TGTGCCAGCAGTTCCGCCTGGACTAGCGGGAAATACGAGCAGTACTTC. The encoded protein is CASSSAWTSGKYEQYF.

This clone was seen a handful of times. The genes are TRBV6-1 and TRBJ2-5; 7 nucleotides agree with TRBD1. V dropped 6 bases and J dropped 2; count of bases not matched to a gene: 3. The germline CDR1 and CDR2 sequences are MNHNS and SASEGT. This CDR3 has 13 residues. In DNA form, the CDR3 reads TGTGCCAGCAGCGGGACAGCACAAGAGACCCAGTACTTC. This codes for CASSGTAQETQYF.

This clone was picked up one time. The chain combines TRBV28 with TRBJ1-5; D gene ambiguous. CDR1 and CDR2 (germline): MDHEN, SYDVKM. The germline V and J ends were trimmed by 3 bases and 9 bases, with 9 bases remaining between them. The CDR3 consists of 12 residues. Here the CDR3 reads CASSFPYGPQHF. The CDR3 region has the DNA TGTGCCAGCAGTTTCCCCTACGGGCCCCAGCATTTT.

The genes are TRBV9 and TRBJ2-3, with D maybe TRBD1 (6 bases). The ends were cut back, 3 bases at V and 0 bases at J, with 14 bases in the middle. CDR3 size: 16 residues. Germline V CDR1 and CDR2: SGDLS, YYNGEE. Written as DNA, the CDR3 is TGTGCCAGCAGCGCAAGGACAGCCCCCAGCACAGATACGCAGTATTTT. It codes for CASSARTAPSTDTQYF.

V usage is TRBV4-3 and J usage is TRBJ1-4; TRBD1 might be the D (5 bases). Germline-derived CDR1 and CDR2 are LGHNA and YSLEER. There are 19 residues in the CDR3. V lost 0 bases and J 7 bases, leaving 24 bases between the germline ends. The chain's CDR3 is CASSQDFPPFAGGGEKLFF. The CDR3 DNA is TGCGCCAGCAGCCAAGATTTTCCCCCTTTCGCGGGGGGTGGTGAAAAACTGTTTTTT.

The V and J genes are TRBV11-1 and TRBJ2-4, with a weak D call TRBD2 (5 bases). This CDR3 region has 18 residues. Germline-derived CDR1 and CDR2 are SGHAT and FQDESV (reference sequence). The V gene lost 3 bases and the J gene lost 0 bases, with 18 bases spanning the gap. This CDR3 reads CASSLRSSAGLAKNIQYF. CDR3 nucleotides: TGTGCCAGCAGCTTGCGATCCTCTGCGGGTTTAGCCAAAAACATTCAGTACTTC.

This chain joins TRBV10-3 and TRBJ2-7, with 8 bases matching TRBD2. Trimming removed 1 base from V and 2 bases from J; junction bases left unmatched: 4. The CDR3 runs to 15 residues. Per the germline V gene, CDR1 is ENHRY and CDR2 is SYGVKD. CDR3 region: CAISEFTSGPYEQYF. CDR3 in DNA: TGTGCCATCAGTGAGTTTACTAGCGGACCCTACGAGCAGTACTTC.

The chain has TRBV6-6 and TRBJ1-5; D perhaps matches TRBD1 (6 bases). This CDR3 region has 15 residues. Trimming cost V 6 bases and J 0 bases, with 12 bases left between them. Germline CDR1 is MNHNY and CDR2 is SVGAGI (reference sequence). CDR3 region: CASRSQGYSNQPQHF. For the CDR3, the DNA is TGTGCCAGCAGGTCCCAGGGGTATAGCAATCAGCCCCAGCATTTT.

The V gene is TRBV7-9, the J gene TRBJ2-1; 14 bases are shared with TRBD2. Germline loops: CDR1 SEHNR, CDR2 FQNEAQ (reference sequence). The CDR3 is 17 amino acids. V lost 5 bases and J lost 12; bases outside the gene matches: 15. CDR3 nucleotides: TGTGCCAGCAGCCGACTAGCGGGAGGGCCGGGGGTCGCTGTGCAGTTCTTC. Amino acids: CASSRLAGGPGVAVQFF.

This chain joins TRBV19 and TRBJ2-7, with 9 bases lining up with TRBD1. The trim removed 0 bases at V and 1 base at J, leaving 4 bases unmatched. The CDR3 is made up of 16 amino acids. CDR1 LNHDA and CDR2 SQIVND come from the germline V gene (reference sequence). For the CDR3, the DNA is TGTGCCAGTAGTATAGATTCAGACAGGGGGTCCTACGAGCAGTACTTC. Amino acids: CASSIDSDRGSYEQYF.

This clone was recorded once. The CDR3: CSATLTSPQFF. CDR3 sequence (DNA): TGCAGTGCTACTCTGACTAGTCCGCAGTTCTTC. V and J are TRBV20-1 and TRBJ2-1; possibly TRBD2 for D (6 bases). Trimming stripped 4 bases from V and 12 bases from J, with 13 bases between. CDR3 length equals 11 residues. Per the germline V gene, CDR1 is DFQATT and CDR2 is SNEGSKA (reference sequence).

The gene calls are TRBV27 and TRBJ1-5, with 7 nucleotides matching TRBD1. V was clipped by 5 bases and J by 2 bases; unmatched bases: 6. The CDR3 length is 15 residues. CDR1 and CDR2 from the germline V gene are MNHEY and SMNVEV (reference sequence). CDR3 protein: CASSTTGPRNQPQHF. The CDR3 DNA sequence: TGTGCCAGCAGTACGACAGGGCCCCGCAATCAGCCCCAGCATTTT.

The chain combines TRBV7-2 with TRBJ2-6; possibly TRBD1 or TRBD2 for D (5 bases each). The CDR3 contains 16 residues. V dropped 4 bases and J dropped 0 bases, with 10 bases sitting between them. Germline values: CDR1 SGHTA, CDR2 FQGNSA. CDR3 sequence: CASSWDLSSGANVLTF. CDR3 DNA: TGTGCCAGCAGCTGGGACCTAAGCTCTGGGGCCAACGTCCTGACTTTC.

The chain employs TRBV10-1 and TRBJ2-7; 7 bases map to TRBD1. Germline V lookup: CDR1 WNHNN, CDR2 SYGVQD (reference sequence). The V gene end was trimmed by 0 bases and the J gene end by 1 base; junction bases not matched to a gene: 9. The CDR3 length is 17 residues. CDR3 DNA sequence: TGCGCCAGCAGTGAGTCTAGACAGGGTCGTTGGTCCTACGAGCAGTACTTC. Translated: CASSESRQGRWSYEQYF.

The rearrangement uses TRBV4-2 and TRBJ2-5; either TRBD1 or TRBD2 may fit D (5 bases each). The CDR3 has 13 residues. V lost 4 bases, J lost 0 bases, and 6 bases lay in between. The germline V gene has CDR1 LGHNA and CDR2 YNFKEQ. CDR3 region: CASSPGHQETQYF. DNA for the CDR3: TGTGCCAGCAGCCCGGGACACCAAGAGACCCAGTACTTC.

This chain uses TRBV7-8 with TRBJ2-2; the D is unclear. There are 11 residues in the CDR3. From germline, CDR1 is SGHVS and CDR2 FQNEAQ. Trimming left V 10 bases short and J 4 bases short, with 7 bases between. The CDR3 DNA reads TGTGCCATATCCGGCACCGGGGAGCTGTTTTTT. Residues: CAISGTGELFF. Combining the CDR3 with reference TRBV7-8 and TRBJ2-2 gives the whole variable domain GAGVSQSPRYKVAKRGQDVALRCDPISGHVSLFWYQQALGQGPEFLTYFQNEAQLDKSGLPSDRFFAERPEGSVSTLKIQRTQQEDSAVYLCAISGTGELFFGEGSRLTVL.

V usage is TRBV27 and J usage is TRBJ2-2; D might be TRBD2 (6 bases). CDR3 size: 12 residues. V lost 5 bases and J 6 bases, leaving 7 bases between the germline ends. Germline CDR1 is MNHEY and CDR2 is SMNVEV (reference sequence). The DNA for the CDR3 is TGTGCCAGCAGTGTAGCGGCCGGGGAGCTGTTTTTT. Translation gives CASSVAAGELFF.

The V and J genes are TRBV7-2 and TRBJ1-2; 7 nucleotides align to TRBD1. The CDR3 runs 16 residues. CDR1 is SGHTA, CDR2 FQGNSA, per germline. Trimming at V came to 1 base and at J to 4 bases, leaving 9 bases not matched to a gene. The CDR3 spells CASSLGGTVPAYGYTF. The CDR3 DNA follows: TGTGCCAGCAGCTTAGGTGGGACAGTCCCCGCCTATGGCTACACCTTC.

The chain links TRBV28 to TRBJ1-2; a possible D gene is TRBD1 (6 bases). There are 16 residues in the CDR3. Looked up from germline, CDR1 is MDHEN and CDR2 is SYDVKM. Trimming removed 5 bases from V and 3 bases from J, with 19 bases in between. CDR3 DNA sequence: TGTGCCAGCAGTCCCACGGCGGGGGGCGCCGACTATGGCTACACCTTC. Encoded protein: CASSPTAGGADYGYTF.

The genes are TRBV18 and TRBJ1-1, with D hard to call. Germline V gene data show CDR1 as KGHSH and CDR2 as LQKENI. This CDR3 is built from 12 residues. Trimming removed 1 base at V and 7 bases at J, with 7 bases between. CDR3: CASSPRVSEAFF. The CDR3 coding sequence is TGTGCCAGCTCACCACGGGTCAGTGAAGCTTTCTTT.